This T cell receptor beta chain was sequenced in a study of CD8 T cells in ankylosing spondylitis. Findings and caveats of the study: There was reportedly significant enrichment of clones that were disease-linked in matched ankylosing spondylitis synovial fluid. Prior work had noted some motif variants in reactive arthritis blood and synovial fluid.

One entry per CDR3 protein, called by TCRdb with MiXCR from the 5' RACE reads. The data contain 200,000 to 300,000 distinct CDR3 sequences, about 10% of them singletons. This clonotype was seen at least ten times. Antigen unknown. This sequence originates from a male donor with ankylosing spondylitis or in good health (not recorded which). Sequenced: blood, either unsorted or a sorted T cell fraction (not recorded which).

In DNA, the CDR3 is TGCAGTGCTAGCCTATCTGCGAAAGGCGGCAGGGCCACCCCCGAGCAGTACTTC. It specifies CSASLSAKGGRATPEQYF. This chain uses TRBV20-1 with TRBJ2-7; maybe TRBD1 (5 bases). Germline assignment: CDR1 DFQATT and CDR2 SNEGSKA (reference sequence). CDR3 length: 18 amino acids. V was cut by 3 bases and J by 6 bases, with 30 bases left in between.